The 26 T cell receptor beta chains reported below all come from one sample, sequenced in a study of T cells after yellow fever vaccination. TCRdb re-derived calls from the 5' RACE reads in MiXCR, one entry per CDR3 protein. The data hold 300,000 to 350,000 distinct CDR3 sequences, with roughly 8.6% observed a single time. Sequenced here: PBMCs, sampled about 49 days after the first yellow fever vaccination. The receptors were sampled from a man younger than 35 who received the YFV17D yellow fever vaccine.

This clonotype has only a few counts. This sequence joins TRBV2 and TRBJ2-3, with TRBD2 identical over 11 bases. CDR1 and CDR2 (germline): SNHLY, FYNNEI. There are 16 residues in the CDR3. V was pared by 5 bases and J by 1 base, with 5 bases of the junction left unmatched. The CDR3 DNA follows: TGTGCCAGCAGTTTCCGGACTAGCGGGCGCACAGATACGCAGTATTTT. Protein product: CASSFRTSGRTDTQYF.

This sequence joins TRBV19 and TRBJ2-5; 8 bases agree with TRBD1. Germline CDR1 is LNHDA and CDR2 is SQIVND (reference sequence). The trim removed 6 bases at V and 6 bases at J, leaving 12 bases unmatched. The CDR3 loop spans 15 amino acids. The CDR3: CASSGLRQGKKTQYF. CDR3 DNA: TGTGCCAGTAGCGGATTACGACAGGGGAAGAAGACCCAGTACTTC.

This chain uses TRBV12-3 or TRBV12-4 with TRBJ2-1; unclear D gene. V was cut by 5 bases and J by 9 bases, with 11 bases left in between. CDR3 length: 12 amino acids. The CDR3 DNA follows: TGTGCCAGCAGTCCCATACGTGGTGAGCAGTTCTTC. Protein sequence: CASSPIRGEQFF.

In its sample, this clonotype was seen a few times. This chain joins TRBV10-3 and TRBJ2-1; 9 bases line up with TRBD2. The CDR3 sequence is 14 residues long. J was trimmed by 7 bases and V by 6 bases; bases with no gene match: 7. Germline V gives CDR1 ENHRY, CDR2 SYGVKD. CDR3 protein: CAIRESGGLNEQFF. DNA of the CDR3: TGTGCCATCAGGGAGAGCGGGGGGCTGAATGAGCAGTTCTTC.

This clonotype was detected a few times. The chain carries TRBV20-1 and TRBJ1-1; D gene uncertain. Germline V gene data show CDR1 as DFQATT and CDR2 as SNEGSKA (reference sequence). The CDR3 sequence is 14 residues long. The germline V and J ends were trimmed by 6 bases and 2 bases, with 16 bases remaining between them. The CDR3 sequence: CSAQRRAYNTEAFF. CDR3 DNA: TGCAGTGCCCAAAGGCGGGCATATAACACTGAAGCTTTCTTT.

This clonotype was counted at least ten times. V is TRBV6-1 and J is TRBJ2-3; D is unresolved. This CDR3 is built from 14 residues. V was trimmed by 7 bases and J by 1 base, leaving 12 bases between them. Germline CDR1 reads MNHNS; CDR2 reads SASEGT. Here the CDR3 DNA reads TGTGCCAGCAATCCAAACCCGGGCACAGATACGCAGTATTTT. Translated: CASNPNPGTDTQYF.

This clonotype has more than one count but fewer than ten. This rearrangement joins TRBV10-3 to TRBJ2-5; 8 nucleotides line up with TRBD1. The CDR3 length is 14 residues. V trimming: 4 bases; J trimming: 5 bases; junction bases outside the gene matches: 6. The germline gives CDR1 ENHRY, CDR2 SYGVKD. CDR3 bases: TGTGCCATCAGTGGGACAGGGTTTGGGGAGACCCAGTACTTC. This gives the protein CAISGTGFGETQYF.

This chain connects TRBV19 to TRBJ1-5; tentative D call: TRBD1 (6 bases). CDR3 length: 15 residues. CDR1 is LNHDA and CDR2 is SQIVND in the germline V gene (reference sequence). V gave up 3 bases and J gave up 4 bases, with 13 bases separating them. CDR3 nucleotide sequence: TGTGCCAGTAGTATGCTGGACAGCGCAAATCAGCCCCAGCATTTT. It specifies CASSMLDSANQPQHF.

The rearrangement links TRBV12-3 or TRBV12-4 to TRBJ1-2; D ambiguous. This CDR3 comprises 14 residues. V lost 6 bases, J lost 4 bases, and 15 bases lay in between. CDR3 in amino acids: CASSFRLLGYGYTF. The CDR3 DNA is TGTGCCAGCAGCTTTCGACTGCTTGGCTATGGCTACACCTTC.

V is TRBV29-1 and J is TRBJ2-7; weak D call: TRBD1 (6 bases). Germline V lookup: CDR1 SQVTM, CDR2 ANQGSEA. Trimming pared 0 bases from V and 1 base from J, leaving 10 bases between. This CDR3 is 14 amino acids long. The CDR3 is CSVEEVGQSYEQYF. In DNA, the CDR3 is TGCAGCGTTGAAGAGGTAGGACAGTCCTACGAGCAGTACTTC.

This clonotype has a count of ten or more. The chain uses TRBV18 and TRBJ2-5; D assignment may be TRBD1 or TRBD2 (5 bases each). V was trimmed by 4 bases and J by 1 base, leaving 7 bases between them. The CDR3 length is 13 residues. CDR1 and CDR2 from the germline V gene are KGHSH and LQKENI. This CDR3 reads CASSRGSQETQYF. CDR3 bases: TGTGCCAGCTCACGGGGGAGCCAAGAGACCCAGTACTTC.

In its sample, this clonotype was seen many times. The chain recombines TRBV12-3 or TRBV12-4 with TRBJ2-1, with no clear D. The CDR3 sequence is 11 residues long. V gave up 2 bases and J gave up 5 bases, with 1 base separating them. The CDR3 sequence is CASSLHNEQFF. CDR3 DNA: TGTGCCAGCAGTTTACACAATGAGCAGTTCTTC.

The chain employs TRBV4-1 and TRBJ2-7, with D perhaps TRBD1 (6 bases). This CDR3 has 16 amino acids. The germline V and J ends were trimmed by 2 bases and 1 base, with 15 bases remaining between them. Germline values: CDR1 MGHRA, CDR2 YSYEKL. This chain's CDR3 is CASSQHGRGKSYEQYF. Here the CDR3 DNA reads TGCGCCAGCAGCCAACACGGCAGGGGTAAATCCTACGAGCAGTACTTC.

The chain couples TRBV7-9 to TRBJ2-3; D possibly corresponds to TRBD1 (5 bases). The CDR3 totals 14 residues. Between the trimmed V and J ends, which lost 5 bases and 4 bases, there was a span of 13 bases. Germline CDR1 reads SEHNR; CDR2 reads FQNEAQ (reference sequence). In nucleotides, the CDR3 is TGTGCCAGCAGCGTCCAGGGCGACTCAGATACGCAGTATTTT. Its protein is CASSVQGDSDTQYF.

This clonotype was seen a few times. The rearrangement uses TRBV20-1 and TRBJ2-2; 9 bases align to TRBD1. CDR3 length: 15 amino acids. J lost 6 bases, V lost 6 bases, and 11 bases had no gene match. From germline, CDR1 is DFQATT and CDR2 SNEGSKA (reference sequence). The CDR3 DNA is TGCAGTGCCCTCTCCGGGACAGGGTTCCCCGGGGAGCTGTTTTTT. It is translated as CSALSGTGFPGELFF.

The chain carries TRBV12-3 or TRBV12-4 and TRBJ1-2; TRBD1 is a possible D gene (6 bases). This CDR3 comprises 19 residues. V lost 6 bases and J lost 2, with 28 bases in between. CDR3 sequence: CASSSVIGGNRLMNYGYTF. The CDR3 nucleotides read TGTGCCAGCAGCTCCGTGATTGGGGGCAACCGACTCATGAACTATGGCTACACCTTC.

This clonotype was observed at least ten times. The chain uses TRBV11-2 and TRBJ1-1; D gene unclear. Trimming removed 5 bases at V and 2 bases at J, with 9 bases between. The CDR3 runs to 13 residues. Germline V gene lookup returns CDR1 SGHAT and CDR2 FQNNGV. The CDR3 sequence: CASSPQRNTEAFF. The CDR3 nucleotides read TGTGCCAGCAGCCCCCAGCGTAACACTGAAGCTTTCTTT.

The chain links TRBV7-9 to TRBJ2-5, with no clear D. The length of the CDR3 is 16 residues. V was cut by 1 base and J by 0 bases, with 12 bases left in between. CDR1 SEHNR and CDR2 FQNEAQ come from the germline V gene (reference sequence). The CDR3 is CASSLVVLADQETQYF. CDR3 DNA sequence: TGTGCCAGCAGCTTAGTGGTGCTGGCAGACCAAGAGACCCAGTACTTC.

The chain joins TRBV7-2 to TRBJ1-1, with unresolved D. In germline, CDR1 is SGHTA, CDR2 FQGNSA. The CDR3 extends over 12 amino acids. Deletions cut 5 bases from V and 10 bases from J, with 14 bases between. The CDR3 sequence is CASSPNGSGAFF. In DNA form, the CDR3 reads TGTGCCAGCAGCCCGAATGGCAGTGGAGCTTTCTTT.

The rearrangement uses TRBV6-1 and TRBJ1-5; possible D gene TRBD1, 6 bases. Germline CDR1 is MNHNS and CDR2 is SASEGT. V was trimmed by 8 bases and J by 4 bases, leaving 15 bases between them. The CDR3 consists of 14 residues. The CDR3 loop is CASGQLVGNQPQHF. The CDR3 coding sequence is TGTGCCAGCGGACAGCTAGTAGGGAATCAGCCCCAGCATTTT.

This clonotype appeared a few times. V gene TRBV12-3 or TRBV12-4 combines with J gene TRBJ2-3; D ambiguous. Trimming left V 2 bases short and J 2 bases short, with 11 bases between. This CDR3 comprises 15 residues. The CDR3 spells CASSLQDLNTDTQYF. CDR3 coding DNA: TGTGCCAGCAGTTTACAGGATTTGAACACAGATACGCAGTATTTT.

The chain uses TRBV7-2 and TRBJ2-5; 15 bases align to TRBD2. The CDR3 contains 16 residues. After removal of 5 bases from V and 5 bases from J, the junction contained 6 bases not matched to a gene. Germline loops: CDR1 SGHTA, CDR2 FQGNSA. The CDR3 reads CASSTGLAGGRETQYF. In DNA form, the CDR3 reads TGTGCCAGCAGCACGGGACTAGCGGGGGGTCGGGAGACCCAGTACTTC.

This clonotype was found a few times. CDR3 sequence (DNA): TGTGCCAGCTGCCCGGGGGGCGAGCAGTACTTC. This gives the protein CASCPGGEQYF. The V call is TRBV12-3 or TRBV12-4, the J call TRBJ2-7; TRBD2 aligns across 7 bases. The CDR3 consists of 11 residues. Germline trimming cut 8 bases from V and 6 bases from J; bases unmatched to any gene: 4.

This clonotype showed up just a few times. V is TRBV5-1 and J is TRBJ2-1; either TRBD1 or TRBD2 may fit D (6 bases each). The germline V gene encodes CDR1 SGHRS and CDR2 YFSETQ. This CDR3 contains 16 residues. V was pared by 0 bases and J by 5 bases, with 15 bases between. Here the CDR3 DNA reads TGCGCCAGCAGCTTGGTGGTCGTGGAGGGGGACAATGAGCAGTTCTTC. It encodes CASSLVVVEGDNEQFF.

This clonotype occurred a few times. V usage is TRBV11-1 and J usage is TRBJ1-1; D remains ambiguous. This CDR3 is built from 13 residues. V lost 5 bases and J 1 base, leaving 8 bases between the germline ends. Per germline, CDR1 SGHAT and CDR2 FQDESV (reference sequence). The CDR3 loop reads CASSAARNTEAFF. CDR3 coding DNA: TGTGCCAGCAGCGCCGCCCGGAACACTGAAGCTTTCTTT.

This clonotype showed up just a few times. The chain links TRBV7-3 to TRBJ1-2; TRBD1 might be the D (6 bases). V shed 0 bases and J shed 6 bases, with 14 bases lying between them. This CDR3 is built from 15 residues. Germline assignment: CDR1 SGHTA and CDR2 FQGTGA. The CDR3 DNA follows: TGTGCCAGCAGCTTAACCGAGGGGGATCGCAATGGCTACACCTTC. Translated, it gives CASSLTEGDRNGYTF.